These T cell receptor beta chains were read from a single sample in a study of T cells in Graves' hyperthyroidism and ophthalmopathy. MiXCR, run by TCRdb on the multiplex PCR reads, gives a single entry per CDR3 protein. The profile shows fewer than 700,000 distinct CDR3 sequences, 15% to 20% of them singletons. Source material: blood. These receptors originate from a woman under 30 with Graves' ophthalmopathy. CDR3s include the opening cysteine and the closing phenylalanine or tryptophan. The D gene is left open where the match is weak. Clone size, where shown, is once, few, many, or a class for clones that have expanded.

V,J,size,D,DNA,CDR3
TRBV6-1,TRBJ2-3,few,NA,TGTGCCAGCAGTGACGTGTGGGCGGGAGATACGCAGTATTTT,CASSDVWAGDTQYF
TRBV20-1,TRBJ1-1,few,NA,TGCAGTGCTCGACAGTTAGGGGGAATGAACACTGAAGCTTTCTTT,CSARQLGGMNTEAFF
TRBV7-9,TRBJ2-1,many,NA,TGTGCCAGCAGCTTTGCGGGTAATGAGCAGTTCTTC,CASSFAGNEQFF
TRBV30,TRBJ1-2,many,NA,TGTGCCTCTTTTGATACTCTCTATGGCTACACCTTC,CASFDTLYGYTF
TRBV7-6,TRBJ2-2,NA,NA,TGTGCCAGCAGCAGCCGTGAGTGGGGGGAGCTGTTTTTT,CASSSREWGELFF
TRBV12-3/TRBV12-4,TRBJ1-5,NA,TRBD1,TGTGCCAGCAGTAAGACAGGGGCGGATAGCAATCAGCCCCAGCATTTT,CASSKTGADSNQPQHF
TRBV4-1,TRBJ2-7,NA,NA,TGCGCCAGCAGCCAGGGGGGACAGTTTCTCGAGCAGTACTTC,CASSQGGQFLEQYF
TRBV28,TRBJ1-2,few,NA,TGTGCCAGCAGGTCCACAGGGATTGGGGCATGGGATGGCTACACCTTC,CASRSTGIGAWDGYTF
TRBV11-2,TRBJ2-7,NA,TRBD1,TGTGCCAGCAGCTTAGAAGGGACAGGAGCCTACGTGCAGTGCTTC,CASSLEGTGAYVQCF
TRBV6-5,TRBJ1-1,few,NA,TGTGCCAGCAGTTATCGAGGACCGGAGAACACTGAAGCTTTCTTT,CASSYRGPENTEAFF
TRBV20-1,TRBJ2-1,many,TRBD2,TGCAGTGCCAACATAGCGGGAGGCGGGAATGAGCAGTTCTTC,CSANIAGGGNEQFF
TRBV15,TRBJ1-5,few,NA,TGTGCCTCTTCTAGGGGAAGGTATCAGCCCCAGCATTTT,CASSRGRYQPQHF
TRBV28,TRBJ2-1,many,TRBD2,TGTGCCAGCAGCCCATCCGGGTCGGGGGGGCCGAGTGAGCAGTTCTTC,CASSPSGSGGPSEQFF
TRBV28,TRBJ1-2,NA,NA,TGTGCCAGCAGTTTAGAGGGAGTTAACTATGGCTACACCTTC,CASSLEGVNYGYTF
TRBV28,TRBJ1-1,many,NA,TGTGCCAGCAGTTTATTCCACAGGCAGACGAACACTGAAGCTTTCTTT,CASSLFHRQTNTEAFF
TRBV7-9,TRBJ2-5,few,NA,TGTGCCAGCTCCCCGGGCAGGAGACAAGAGACCCAGTACTTC,CASSPGRRQETQYF
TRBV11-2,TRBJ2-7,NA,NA,TGTGCCGGCAGCTTAGCTCTCCTCGACTACGAGCAGTACTTC,CAGSLALLDYEQYF
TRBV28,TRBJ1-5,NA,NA,TGTGCCAGCAGTTTAAGTCAGGCGCGAAATCAGCCCCAGCATTTT,CASSLSQARNQPQHF
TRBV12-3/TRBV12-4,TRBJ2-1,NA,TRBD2,TGTGCCAGCAGTTTCCGGGGGGGGGGCAATGAGCAGTTCTTC,CASSFRGGGNEQFF
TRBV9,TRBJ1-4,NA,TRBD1,TGTGCCAGCAGCGCCTGGGACAGGGAGAGCGAAAAACTGTTTTTT,CASSAWDRESEKLFF
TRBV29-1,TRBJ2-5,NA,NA,TGCAGCGTTGAAGATCTGACTAGTTCGCAGACCCAGTACTTC,CSVEDLTSSQTQYF
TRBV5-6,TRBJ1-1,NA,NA,TGTGCCAGCAGCTTGGTAGCAGGTCGGTACACTGAAGCTTTCTTT,CASSLVAGRYTEAFF
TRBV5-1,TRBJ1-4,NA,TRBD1,TGCGCCAGCAGCTTGGGCCCAGGGGGCGCACCTAATGAAAAACTGTTTTTT,CASSLGPGGAPNEKLFF
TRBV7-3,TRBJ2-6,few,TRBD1,TGTGCCAGCAGCTCCACAGGGGGCGGGTCTGGGGCCAACGTCCTGACTTTC,CASSSTGGGSGANVLTF
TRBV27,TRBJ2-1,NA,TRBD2,TGTGCCAGCAGTCTAACCAGACTAGCGGGGGGTAATGAGCAGTTCTTC,CASSLTRLAGGNEQFF
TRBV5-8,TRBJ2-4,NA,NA,TGTGCCAGCAGCTTGTTGGGACGGATAGCCAAAAACATTCAGTACTTC,CASSLLGRIAKNIQYF
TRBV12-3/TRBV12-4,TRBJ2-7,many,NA,TGTGCCAGCAGTTTTTCTATCAGTAACGAGCAGTACTTC,CASSFSISNEQYF
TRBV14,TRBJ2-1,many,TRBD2,TGTGCCAGCAGCCGGGGACTAGCGGGGACCTACAATGAGCAGTTCTTC,CASSRGLAGTYNEQFF
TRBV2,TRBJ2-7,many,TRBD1,TGTGCCAGCAGTGAGGGACAGGGGGCTTCCTACGAGCAGTACTTC,CASSEGQGASYEQYF
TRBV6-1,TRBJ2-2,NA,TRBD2,TGTGCCAGCAGTGAACTGTTAGCGGGGGCCGGGGAGCTGTTTTTT,CASSELLAGAGELFF
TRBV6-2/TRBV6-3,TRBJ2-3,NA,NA,TGTGCCAGCAGTTACAATTCAGGAGGGACCGACAGTACAGATACGCAGTATTTT,CASSYNSGGTDSTDTQYF
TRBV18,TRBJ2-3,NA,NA,TGTGCCAGCTCAACTCTGCTGGGGGGCTCGGACACAGATACGCAGTATTTT,CASSTLLGGSDTDTQYF
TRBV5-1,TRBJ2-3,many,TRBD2,TGCGCCAGCAGCTATAGGACTAGCAGCACAGATACGCAGTATTTT,CASSYRTSSTDTQYF
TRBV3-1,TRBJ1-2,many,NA,TGTGCCAGCAGCCAACCGGGAGACCGAGAGAGTGGCTACACCTTC,CASSQPGDRESGYTF
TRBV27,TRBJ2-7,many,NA,TGTGCCAGCAGTTTAAACTCGGTCTACGAGCAGTACTTC,CASSLNSVYEQYF
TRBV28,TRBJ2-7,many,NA,TGTGCCAGCAGCCCCACCGGTGAGGCGGACGAGCAGTACTTC,CASSPTGEADEQYF
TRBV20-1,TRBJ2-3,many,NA,TGCAGTGCTGCCAGCGGATCCACAGATACGCAGTATTTT,CSAASGSTDTQYF
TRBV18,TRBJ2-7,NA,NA,TGTGCCAGCTCATCGGCAAGGACCGAGGGCGAGCAGTACTTC,CASSSARTEGEQYF
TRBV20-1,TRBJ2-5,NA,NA,TGCAGTGCTAGAGGTATAAAGGGAGTGGAGACCCAGTACTTC,CSARGIKGVETQYF
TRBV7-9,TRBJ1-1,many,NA,TGTGCCAGCAGCTTAGGGGTAATCTCGAGGGACACTGAAGCTTTCTTT,CASSLGVISRDTEAFF
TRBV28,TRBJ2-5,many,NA,TGTGCCAGCAGTTTCGGTCCGGCGGGTGAGGAGACCCAGTACTTC,CASSFGPAGEETQYF
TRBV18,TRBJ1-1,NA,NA,TGTGCCAGCTCACCTAAACGAGGAGTGGCTGTAGCTTTCTTT,CASSPKRGVAVAFF
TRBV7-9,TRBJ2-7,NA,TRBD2,TGTGCCAGCAGCTGGGGGGGGGGGGCCTACGAGCAGTACTTC,CASSWGGGAYEQYF
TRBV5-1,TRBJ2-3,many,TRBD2,TGCGCCAGCAGTGGGAGCGGGGGGAGCACAGATACGCAGTATTTT,CASSGSGGSTDTQYF
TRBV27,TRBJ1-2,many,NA,TGTGCCAGCAGTCGTACAGGAGATAACTATGGCTACACCTTC,CASSRTGDNYGYTF
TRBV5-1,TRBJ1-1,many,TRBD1,TGCGCCAGCAGCCTCCTAGATTCCAGGACAGGGGGGACTGAAGCTTTCTTT,CASSLLDSRTGGTEAFF
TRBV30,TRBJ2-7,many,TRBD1,TGTGCCTGGAGTGTACCCGTTCGACAGGGGTCCTACGAGCAGTACTTC,CAWSVPVRQGSYEQYF
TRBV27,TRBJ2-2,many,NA,TGTGCCAGCAGTTGGTTCAGGGAGAGCACCGGGGAGCTGTTTTTT,CASSWFRESTGELFF
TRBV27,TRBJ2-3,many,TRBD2,TGTGCCAGCAGTTTACCGGGACTAGCGGGTCCAGATACGCAGTATTTT,CASSLPGLAGPDTQYF
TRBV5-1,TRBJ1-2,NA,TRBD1,TGCGCCAGCAGCTTCGACAGGGGGGGATCTGGCCACACCTTC,CASSFDRGGSGHTF
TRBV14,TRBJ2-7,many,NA,TGTGCCAGCAGCCAATTCGGGATCGGCTACGAGCAGTACTTC,CASSQFGIGYEQYF
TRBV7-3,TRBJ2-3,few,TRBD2,TGTGCCAGCAGCCACCAGCGGGGCCCCACAGATACGCAGTATTTT,CASSHQRGPTDTQYF
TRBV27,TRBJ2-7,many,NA,TGTGCCAGCGGGTCTTGGGGCTACGAGCAGTACTTC,CASGSWGYEQYF
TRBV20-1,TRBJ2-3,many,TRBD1,TGCAGTGCTAGTGCCGACAGGGGCGCAGATACGCAGTATTTT,CSASADRGADTQYF
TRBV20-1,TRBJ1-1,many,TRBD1,TGCAGTGCTAGGCCTGACAGGGGGCGCGGTACTGAAGCTTTCTTT,CSARPDRGRGTEAFF
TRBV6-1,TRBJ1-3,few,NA,TGTGCCAGCAGTGAATTCTCCCTTACGGGAAACACCATATATTTT,CASSEFSLTGNTIYF
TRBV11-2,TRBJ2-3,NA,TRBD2,TGTGCCAGCAGCTTAGTCCGAGCGGGGGATTCCGATACGCAGTATTTT,CASSLVRAGDSDTQYF
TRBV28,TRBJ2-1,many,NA,TGTGCCAGCAGTTTTCTTCCCAAGGGACCAAGGACCTACAATGAGCAGTTCTTC,CASSFLPKGPRTYNEQFF
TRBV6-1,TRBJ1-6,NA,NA,TGTGCCATAAGGGCGGGAAATAATTCACCCCTCCACTTT,CAIRAGNNSPLHF